One and the same sample provided the 11 T cell receptor beta chains below, sequenced in a study of T cell responses to AZD1222 COVID-19 vaccine (dated by TCRdb to 2020 to 2023). This specimen's time point label, per the study, means: baseline before first vaccination. Libraries were made using the immunoSEQ multiplex PCR assay. As stored in TCRdb, this immuneACCESS dataset retains in-frame rearrangements with V and J assigned. A fraction of the clones does not appear; measured against another copy, unresolved V genes explain less than half of the discrepancy, and the remainder lacks a known reason. The sample has more than 90,000 clones on record, less than 95% of them singletons. Around 1.3% of the sample lies in the top ten. Sequenced material: peripheral blood, taken on day 0 of AZD1222 vaccination. The receptors here all came from an adult in good health.

This chain connects TRBV18 to TRBJ1-5, with D hard to call. The CDR3 loop spans 14 amino acids. The germline gives CDR1 KGHSH, CDR2 LQKENI. The ends were cut back, 2 bases at V and 4 bases at J, with 9 bases in the middle. CDR3 in amino acids: CASSPTGGNQPQHF. The CDR3 DNA is TGTGCCAGCTCACCAACGGGAGGGAATCAGCCCCAGCATTTT. Full variable domain (remainder filled in from reference TRBV18 and TRBJ1-5): NAGVMQNPRHLVRRRGQEARLRCSPMKGHSHVYWYRQLPEEGLKFMVYLQKENIIDESGMPKERFSAEFPKEGPSILRIQQVVRGDSAAYFCASSPTGGNQPQHFGDGTRLSIL.

The chain uses TRBV3-1 (or the pseudogene TRBV3-2) and TRBJ1-1; D is perhaps TRBD1 (6 bases). The CDR3 is 16 residues long. The germline gives CDR1 LGHDT, CDR2 YNNKEL (reference sequence). V dropped 1 base and J dropped 5 bases, with 17 bases sitting between them. CDR3 bases: TGTGCCAGCAGCCAAGGGATGGGGGGCTGGGGGACTGAAGCTTTCTTT. Encoded protein: CASSQGMGGWGTEAFF.

This clone was picked up a small number of times. The chain has TRBV20-1 and TRBJ1-1, with D perhaps TRBD1 (6 bases). Per the germline V gene, CDR1 is DFQATT and CDR2 is SNEGSKA (reference sequence). The ends were cut back, 5 bases at V and 8 bases at J, with 9 bases in the middle. The CDR3 runs 10 residues. CDR3: CSAFGQEAFF. The CDR3 DNA sequence: TGCAGTGCTTTCGGACAGGAAGCTTTCTTT.

This sequence joins TRBV19 and TRBJ2-7, with D unresolved. The germline gives CDR1 LNHDA, CDR2 SQIVND (reference sequence). V lost 7 bases and J 6 bases, leaving 16 bases between the germline ends. The CDR3 is 13 amino acids. CDR3 in amino acids: CASTQMMGSEQYF. The CDR3 DNA follows: TGTGCCAGTACCCAGATGATGGGATCCGAGCAGTACTTC.

The genes are TRBV5-4 and TRBJ1-6; 7 positions agree with TRBD1. V lost 1 base, J lost 10 bases, and 5 bases stayed unmatched. Germline-derived CDR1 and CDR2 are SGHNT and YYREEE (reference sequence). CDR3 size: 14 residues. The CDR3 protein is CASSLQGQPSPLHF. Written as DNA, the CDR3 is TGTGCCAGCAGCTTGCAGGGACAGCCCTCACCCCTCCACTTT.

V and J are TRBV27 and TRBJ2-6; TRBD2 matches 10 bases. The V gene's germline CDR1 is MNHEY and CDR2 SMNVEV (reference sequence). The CDR3 loop spans 18 amino acids. With 3 bases clipped from V and 1 base from J, the junction kept 6 bases outside the gene matches. The CDR3 loop is CASSFQVAGGSGANVLTF. For the CDR3, the DNA is TGTGCCAGCAGTTTCCAGGTAGCGGGGGGTTCTGGGGCCAACGTCCTGACTTTC.

The chain uses TRBV6-5 and TRBJ1-2, with TRBD1 as a possible D gene (5 bases). V was cut by 3 bases and J by 4 bases, with 12 bases left in between. This CDR3 is 14 amino acids long. Germline lookup yields CDR1 MNHEY and CDR2 SVGAGI. CDR3 sequence: CASSYRDRSYGYTF. The CDR3 DNA reads as TGTGCCAGCAGTTATCGAGACAGATCCTATGGCTACACCTTC.

The V call is TRBV19, the J call TRBJ1-1; D may be TRBD1 (5 bases). CDR1 is LNHDA and CDR2 is SQIVND in the germline V gene (reference sequence). The CDR3 has 10 amino acids. The CDR3 DNA sequence: TGTCCCAACACAGGTGCAGAAGCTTTCTTT. This gives the protein CPNTGAEAFF.

The chain couples TRBV4-1 to TRBJ1-6; D is undetermined. The CDR3 totals 17 residues. Germline V gives CDR1 MGHRA, CDR2 YSYEKL. V dropped 0 bases and J dropped 10 bases, with 19 bases sitting between them. The CDR3, as DNA: TGCGCCAGCAGCCAAGATCATGGCAGTTGGGGAGAATCACCCCTCCACTTT. Translated: CASSQDHGSWGESPLHF.

The V gene is TRBV7-8, the J gene TRBJ1-1; 8 bases are shared with TRBD1. CDR3 length equals 14 residues. The ends lost 5 bases at V and 3 bases at J; junction bases unmatched: 5. Germline CDR1 SGHVS, CDR2 FQNEAQ. The CDR3, as DNA: TGTGCCAGCAGCCAACAGGGGGGAGACACTGAAGCTTTCTTT. This encodes CASSQQGGDTEAFF.

Regarding this clone: Other DNA sequences from this sample encode an identical CDR3 as well. The chain has TRBV30 and TRBJ1-3, with D unresolved. This CDR3 contains 14 residues. Germline V gives CDR1 GTSNPN, CDR2 SVGIG (reference sequence). Deletions cut 0 bases from V and 1 base from J, with 7 bases between. CDR3 DNA: TGTGCCTGGAGTGTAGGAGGTTCTGGAAACACCATATATTTT. Translated: CAWSVGGSGNTIYF.